The clone carrying this TCR beta chain showed up many times. Its cognate antigen is unknown. Unique molecular identifiers (one per individual cDNA molecule) were attached. From the 5' RACE reads, TCRdb called clonotypes with MiXCR, one entry per CDR3 protein. The repertoire holds 75,000 to 90,000 distinct CDR3 sequences, with roughly 5.7% as singletons. This sample stems from a study of early T cells in non-severe SARS-CoV-2 infection. Study information: The sequenced material was bulk RNA from unsorted whole blood, and its chains were unpaired.

There are 15 residues in the CDR3. Germline loops: CDR1 LNHDA, CDR2 SQIVND (reference sequence). V was clipped by 3 bases and J by 1 base; unmatched bases: 5. Study results and limitations: CD4 and private specificities were missed by VDJdb matching, which favored anti-spike CD8 responses.

Sample: whole blood. This receptor was identified in an adult who was a healthcare worker with PCR-confirmed SARS-CoV-2 infection or an uninfected control (not recorded which). The V gene is TRBV19, the J gene TRBJ2-7, with 8 bases fitting TRBD1. The CDR3 sequence: CASSIGQGASYEQYF. In DNA form, the CDR3 reads TGTGCCAGTAGTATTGGGCAGGGGGCTTCCTACGAGCAGTACTTC. The whole variable domain, remainder taken from reference TRBV19 and TRBJ2-7, is DGGITQSPKYLFRKEGQNVTLSCEQNLNHDAMYWYRQDPGQGLRLIYYSQIVNDFQKGDIAEGYSVSREKKESFPLTVTSAQKNPTAFYLCASSIGQGASYEQYFGPGTRLTVT.